Below are 19 T cell receptor beta chains sequenced from a single sample in a study of blood T cell repertoires in COVID-19. Produced via immunoSEQ multiplex PCR; TCRdb's table is partial and in-frame only. The table lists some 260,000 clones, around 90% of them singletons. Sequenced material: peripheral blood. These receptors all stem from a woman between 70 and 85 years old with COVID-19, enrolled during active disease.

The V call is TRBV19, the J call TRBJ1-1; D is perhaps TRBD1 (6 bases). The CDR3 is made up of 14 amino acids. The germline V gene has CDR1 LNHDA and CDR2 SQIVND (reference sequence). The V gene lost 11 bases and the J gene lost 3 bases, with 19 bases spanning the gap. The CDR3 loop reads CAGRNRVGDTEAFF. The CDR3 DNA is TGTGCCGGTCGGAACAGGGTGGGCGACACTGAAGCTTTCTTT.

V gene TRBV19 combines with J gene TRBJ2-7; 7 positions agree with TRBD1. The CDR3 covers 14 residues. CDR1 and CDR2 from the germline V gene are LNHDA and SQIVND (reference sequence). The V and J ends lost 7 bases and 0 bases, in that order; junction bases with no gene match: 6. This chain's CDR3 is CASNPGQSSYEQYF. The CDR3 DNA reads as TGTGCCAGTAATCCGGGACAGAGCTCCTACGAGCAGTACTTC.

The rearrangement uses TRBV29-1 and TRBJ2-1, with D tentatively TRBD1 (6 bases). The CDR3 length is 16 residues. Germline CDR1 SQVTM, CDR2 ANQGSEA. V was cut by 2 bases and J by 4 bases, with 18 bases left in between. CDR3 bases: TGCAGCGTTGAAAGTTCGGAACAGGGCACATACAATGAGCAGTTCTTC. This gives the protein CSVESSEQGTYNEQFF.

The chain uses TRBV28 and TRBJ1-2; no clear D. The V end was cut by 5 bases, the J end by 4 bases, with 11 bases between. Germline-derived CDR1 and CDR2 are MDHEN and SYDVKM. The CDR3 sequence is 13 residues long. The CDR3 here is CASSLPSLYGYTF. CDR3 nucleotide sequence: TGTGCCAGCAGTCTACCGTCCCTCTATGGCTACACCTTC.

V and J are TRBV7-9 and TRBJ2-3; TRBD1 aligns across 9 bases. In germline, CDR1 is SEHNR, CDR2 FQNEAQ (reference sequence). The CDR3 runs 16 residues. J lost 1 base, V lost 5 bases, and 7 bases had no gene match. For the CDR3, the DNA is TGTGCCAGCAGCGGAACAGGGGGCGGCGGCACAGATACGCAGTATTTT. Amino acid sequence: CASSGTGGGGTDTQYF.

The rearrangement uses TRBV4-2 and TRBJ2-3; TRBD2 aligns across 8 bases. The J segment lost 4 bases and the V segment lost 0 bases, leaving 6 bases of the junction unmatched. The germline V gene encodes CDR1 LGHNA and CDR2 YNFKEQ. This CDR3 contains 16 residues. CDR3 DNA sequence: TGTGCCAGCAGCCAAGATGGGGCGGGAGGACCAGATACGCAGTATTTT. This gives the protein CASSQDGAGGPDTQYF.

The J gene is TRBJ2-1, the V gene TRBV27, with 9 bases fitting TRBD2. The CDR3 has 16 residues. Losses at the gene ends were 3 bases for V and 5 bases for J; bases not matched to a gene: 8. Germline assignment: CDR1 MNHEY and CDR2 SMNVEV (reference sequence). CDR3 in amino acids: CASSLARASGNNEQFF. The CDR3, as DNA: TGTGCCAGCAGTTTGGCTCGGGCTAGCGGGAACAATGAGCAGTTCTTC.

The chain's CDR3 is CASSSRGAPNTEAFF. CDR3 bases: TGTGCCAGCAGTTCCCGGGGGGCCCCGAACACTGAAGCTTTCTTT. The J gene is TRBJ1-1, the V gene TRBV27; TRBD1 is a possible D gene (6 bases). CDR3 length: 15 residues. The V gene's germline CDR1 is MNHEY and CDR2 SMNVEV (reference sequence). The V end was cut by 4 bases, the J end by 1 base, with 13 bases between.

This clone was found once. This rearrangement joins TRBV9 to TRBJ1-1; tentatively, D is TRBD1 (6 bases). Trimming pared 0 bases from V and 7 bases from J, leaving 16 bases between. The CDR3 totals 15 residues. Germline CDR1 is SGDLS and CDR2 is YYNGEE. The CDR3 DNA follows: TGTGCCAGCAGCGTAGATCACAGGGCGAGAGATGAAGCTTTCTTT. Protein product: CASSVDHRARDEAFF.

The DNA for the CDR3 is TGCGCCAGCAGTCTGGACACGAACACCGGGGAGCTGTTTTTT. It specifies CASSLDTNTGELFF. The V and J genes are TRBV23-1 and TRBJ2-2; D might be TRBD1 (5 bases). TRBV23-1 is placed among ORFs of uncertain function. With 4 bases removed from V and 0 bases from J, the gap between germline ends came to 6 bases. CDR3 length equals 14 residues.

The chain couples TRBV11-3 to TRBJ1-1, with D perhaps matching TRBD1 (6 bases). V lost 2 bases, J lost 1 base, and 8 bases lay in between. Germline CDR1 and CDR2: SGHNT and YENEEA. This CDR3 is built from 14 residues. In DNA, the CDR3 is TGTGCCAGCAGCTTAAGCAGGGGGAACACTGAAGCTTTCTTT. Protein: CASSLSRGNTEAFF.

This chain joins TRBV4-1 and TRBJ2-1; 13 bases map to TRBD2. CDR3 length: 15 residues. The trim removed 4 bases at V and 8 bases at J, leaving 5 bases unmatched. The germline CDR1 and CDR2 sequences are MGHRA and YSYEKL. The CDR3 nucleotides read TGCGCCAGCAGCCCGGGACTAGCGGGAAGGGATGAGCAGTTCTTC. Amino acid sequence: CASSPGLAGRDEQFF.

The chain recombines TRBV7-2 with TRBJ2-5; a possible D gene is TRBD1 (5 bases). Germline V gene data show CDR1 as SGHTA and CDR2 as FQGNSA. The CDR3 has 14 residues. Deletions cut 0 bases from V and 1 base from J, with 6 bases between. CDR3 in DNA: TGTGCCAGCAGCTTAGCGGGGCCCCAAGAGACCCAGTACTTC. Translation gives CASSLAGPQETQYF.

The chain couples TRBV7-9 to TRBJ1-1; D remains unclear. The CDR3 is 15 amino acids. The V end was cut by 1 base, the J end by 1 base, with 10 bases between. Germline V lookup: CDR1 SEHNR, CDR2 FQNEAQ (reference sequence). The CDR3 loop reads CASSLDLAANTEAFF. As DNA, the CDR3 is TGTGCCAGCAGCTTAGATCTGGCGGCGAACACTGAAGCTTTCTTT. Full variable domain (remainder filled in from reference TRBV7-9 and TRBJ1-1): DTGVSQNPRHKITKRGQNVTFRCDPISEHNRLYWYRQTLGQGPEFLTYFQNEAQLEKSRLLSDRFSAERPKGSFSTLEIQRTEQGDSAMYLCASSLDLAANTEAFFGQGTRLTVV.

A few counts support this clone. The chain carries TRBV13 and TRBJ1-1; 7 bases fit TRBD1. Trimming removed 1 base from V and 11 bases from J; junction bases left unmatched: 10. CDR1 PRHDT and CDR2 FYEKMQ come from the germline V gene (reference sequence). This CDR3 contains 14 residues. CDR3 DNA: TGTGCCAGCAGCTTAGAATTGCAGGGGGTAACGGCTTTCTTT. This encodes CASSLELQGVTAFF.

This clone has a single count. The V and J genes are TRBV7-6 and TRBJ2-5, with D possibly being TRBD1 (6 bases). The CDR3 is 15 amino acids. The germline gives CDR1 SGHVS, CDR2 FNYEAQ. Deletions cut 5 bases from V and 5 bases from J, with 18 bases between. The CDR3 DNA sequence: TGTGCCAGCAGCCCACTTTCCAGGGGCGGGGAGACCCAGTACTTC. This translates into CASSPLSRGGETQYF. The full variable domain, with the rest looked up from reference TRBV7-6 and TRBJ2-5, is GAGVSQSPRYKVTKRGQDVALRCDPISGHVSLYWYRQALGQGPEFLTYFNYEAQQDKSGLPNDRFSAERPEGSISTLTIQRTEQRDSAMYRCASSPLSRGGETQYFGPGTRLLVL.

The chain couples TRBV5-1 to TRBJ2-1; 10 bases fit TRBD2. V was clipped by 5 bases and J by 4 bases; unmatched bases: 6. The CDR3 length is 15 residues. Germline V CDR1 and CDR2: SGHRS, YFSETQ. The CDR3 reads CASRITSGVYNEQFF. In DNA, the CDR3 is TGCGCCAGCAGAATCACTAGCGGGGTTTACAATGAGCAGTTCTTC.

The rearrangement uses TRBV7-3 and TRBJ1-1; D gene uncertain. With 0 bases removed from V and 1 base from J, the gap between germline ends came to 9 bases. The length of the CDR3 is 15 residues. Per germline, CDR1 SGHTA and CDR2 FQGTGA. Here the CDR3 reads CASSLTRVQNTEAFF. The CDR3 DNA is TGTGCCAGCAGCTTAACGAGAGTCCAGAACACTGAAGCTTTCTTT.

V and J are TRBV19 and TRBJ2-7, with TRBD1 identical over 8 bases. Germline V gene lookup returns CDR1 LNHDA and CDR2 SQIVND (reference sequence). The length of the CDR3 is 15 residues. V lost 1 base, J lost 6 bases, and 8 bases stayed unmatched. CDR3 DNA sequence: TGTGCCAGTAGTATAGGCGGACAGGGTCGAGGCGAGCAGTACTTC. It codes for CASSIGGQGRGEQYF.